The 29 T cell receptor beta chains reported below all come from one sample, sequenced in a study of T cell clonotyping in hematopoietic cell transplantation. Clones were read by immunoSEQ multiplex PCR, and TCRdb kept only the in-frame ones, dropping some. The sample lists more than 11,000 clones; about 97% were seen once. The source material was peripheral blood mononuclear cells, sampled 30 days after allogeneic stem cell transplant. The receptor set was obtained from a female patient in her forties or fifties who had an allogeneic stem cell transplant from an unrelated donor, so T cells may come from the graft donor. Some clones in this sample may be carry-over from other donors' samples.

The gene calls are TRBV4-2 and TRBJ2-3; D may be TRBD1 or TRBD2 (5 bases each). This CDR3 is 17 amino acids long. From germline, CDR1 is LGHNA and CDR2 YNFKEQ. V lost 0 bases to trimming and J lost 1 base, with 14 bases between them. The CDR3 sequence: CASSQDLEGSGTDTQYF. The CDR3 bases are TGTGCCAGCAGCCAAGATCTAGAGGGGTCTGGCACAGATACGCAGTATTTT.

The V gene is TRBV5-8, the J gene TRBJ1-2; 8 nucleotides align to TRBD1. The V segment lost 4 bases and the J segment 8 bases; nucleotides outside the gene matches: 10. The germline V gene encodes CDR1 SGHTS and CDR2 YDEGEE. This CDR3 is 14 amino acids long. The CDR3 here is CASSPPWTGSGYTF. DNA for the CDR3: TGTGCCAGCAGCCCCCCCTGGACAGGGAGCGGCTACACCTTC.

CDR3 sequence: CASSLHGFSGNTIYF. CDR3 bases: TGCGCCAGCAGCCTGCATGGCTTCTCTGGAAACACCATATATTTT. The chain is built from TRBV4-1 and TRBJ1-3; the D is unclear. There are 15 residues in the CDR3. The ends were cut back, 4 bases at V and 0 bases at J, with 10 bases in the middle. Germline V gene sequence: CDR1 MGHRA, CDR2 YSYEKL.

This chain uses TRBV19 with TRBJ1-1, with 9 bases fitting TRBD1. V was clipped by 2 bases and J by 4 bases; unmatched bases: 2. The CDR3 consists of 14 residues. From germline, CDR1 is LNHDA and CDR2 SQIVND (reference sequence). The CDR3 DNA sequence: TGTGCCAGTAGTATACAGACAGGGGGCACTGAAGCTTTCTTT. Amino acids: CASSIQTGGTEAFF.

The CDR3 bases are TGTGCCAGCAGCGGGTTAGGTGGCGAGCAGTACTTC. Encoded protein: CASSGLGGEQYF. The chain employs TRBV9 and TRBJ2-7; D remains unclear. Looked up from germline, CDR1 is SGDLS and CDR2 is YYNGEE. V lost 3 bases and J lost 6, with 10 bases in between. The CDR3 runs to 12 residues.

The CDR3 nucleotides are TGTGCCTGGGAGGGGACAGCTAGCTCCTACGAGCAGTACTTC. This codes for CAWEGTASSYEQYF. The V and J genes are TRBV30 and TRBJ2-7; 7 bases map to TRBD1. V was clipped by 5 bases and J by 0 bases; unmatched bases: 7. The CDR3 has 14 residues. Germline lookup yields CDR1 GTSNPN and CDR2 SVGIG (reference sequence).

The chain links TRBV11-2 to TRBJ2-3; unclear D gene. Germline CDR1 SGHAT, CDR2 FQNNGV. The CDR3 length is 12 residues. V lost 1 base and J lost 5, with 4 bases in between. CDR3 amino acids: CASSLGIDTQYF. In nucleotides, the CDR3 is TGTGCCAGCAGCTTAGGGATAGATACGCAGTATTTT.

The chain employs TRBV19 and TRBJ2-2, with D hard to call. CDR3 length equals 13 residues. Germline V gene sequence: CDR1 LNHDA, CDR2 SQIVND (reference sequence). The V end was cut by 4 bases, the J end by 1 base, with 4 bases between. The DNA for the CDR3 is TGTGCCAGTAGTACAGGGAACACCGGGGAGCTGTTTTTT. Translated, it gives CASSTGNTGELFF.

The J gene is TRBJ1-2, the V gene TRBV10-2; no clear D. The germline gives CDR1 WSHSY, CDR2 SAAADI. V lost 2 bases to trimming and J lost 6 bases, with 10 bases between them. This CDR3 spans 13 amino acids. This chain's CDR3 is CASSERVRDGYTF. The CDR3 DNA is TGCGCCAGCAGTGAGAGGGTTAGGGATGGCTACACCTTC.

The V gene is TRBV6-5, the J gene TRBJ1-6; TRBD1 matches 9 bases. Germline CDR1 reads MNHEY; CDR2 reads SVGAGI. Trimming took 0 bases from V and 3 from J; bases not matched to a gene: 0. The CDR3 has 16 residues. This chain's CDR3 is CASSYSTGGYNSPLHF. The DNA for the CDR3 is TGTGCCAGCAGTTACTCGACAGGGGGCTATAATTCACCCCTCCACTTT.

This chain links TRBV6-5 with TRBJ1-6; 8 bases align to TRBD1. V lost 0 bases, J lost 7 bases, and 5 bases stayed unmatched. This CDR3 has 16 residues. From germline, CDR1 is MNHEY and CDR2 SVGAGI. CDR3 sequence (DNA): TGTGCCAGCAGTTACTCGACAGGGGCGAAAAATTCACCCCTCCACTTT. Protein: CASSYSTGAKNSPLHF.

The chain links TRBV6-6 to TRBJ1-1; maybe TRBD1 (5 bases). This CDR3 is built from 11 residues. The V end lost 8 bases, the J end lost 9 bases, and 13 bases lay between the germline ends. CDR1 MNHNY and CDR2 SVGAGI come from the germline V gene (reference sequence). The CDR3 nucleotides read TGTGCCAGCTGTCCAGGGACCAAAGCTTTCTTT. This gives the protein CASCPGTKAFF.

J is TRBJ1-2 and V is TRBV29-1; D unresolved. Trimming left V 1 base short and J 6 bases short, with 12 bases between. CDR3 length: 13 amino acids. Germline assignment: CDR1 SQVTM and CDR2 ANQGSEA. The CDR3 coding sequence is TGCAGCGTTGAAGCCGAGGACCGACATGGCTACACCTTC. Protein product: CSVEAEDRHGYTF.

The chain is built from TRBV7-2 and TRBJ1-2, with D uncertain. Trimming stripped 0 bases from V and 3 bases from J, with 5 bases between. CDR1 is SGHTA and CDR2 is FQGNSA in the germline V gene. The CDR3 has 13 residues. CDR3 in DNA: TGTGCCAGCAGCTTAGCCTGGGACTATGGCTACACCTTC. It specifies CASSLAWDYGYTF.

This sequence joins TRBV10-1 and TRBJ1-1, with a weak D call TRBD1 (5 bases). This CDR3 has 16 residues. V was cut by 5 bases and J by 6 bases, with 22 bases left in between. The V gene's germline CDR1 is WNHNN and CDR2 SYGVQD (reference sequence). CDR3 nucleotide sequence: TGCGCCAGCAGTTACAGAAGGGACCGCGGCCCCTCTGAAGCTTTCTTT. Amino acid sequence: CASSYRRDRGPSEAFF.

J is TRBJ2-3 and V is TRBV6-4; 12 nucleotides match TRBD2. Trimming took 6 bases from V and 3 from J; bases not matched to a gene: 4. The germline V gene encodes CDR1 MRHNA and CDR2 SNTAGT. The CDR3 is 15 amino acids. The CDR3 protein is CASSSSGGATDTQYF. The CDR3 nucleotides are TGTGCCAGCAGCTCTAGCGGGGGGGCGACAGATACGCAGTATTTT.

The V call is TRBV27, the J call TRBJ1-1, with D tentatively TRBD1 (6 bases). Per germline, CDR1 MNHEY and CDR2 SMNVEV (reference sequence). V was shortened by 2 bases and J by 6 bases, with 13 bases between the two germline ends. CDR3 length: 14 residues. As DNA, the CDR3 is TGTGCCAGCAGTTTACAGGGGCCCGGACCTGAAGCTTTCTTT. It codes for CASSLQGPGPEAFF.

The chain is built from TRBV5-1 and TRBJ1-1; D is ambiguous. The ends were cut back, 0 bases at V and 2 bases at J, with 8 bases in the middle. This CDR3 has 14 amino acids. Looked up from germline, CDR1 is SGHRS and CDR2 is YFSETQ. The CDR3 region is CASSLEGYNTEAFF. The DNA of the CDR3 is TGCGCCAGCAGCTTGGAGGGATACAACACTGAAGCTTTCTTT.

The rearrangement joins TRBV5-6 to TRBJ2-6; possibly TRBD1 for D (5 bases). This CDR3 spans 13 amino acids. The V and J ends lost 5 bases and 2 bases respectively, with 5 bases between them. Germline V gene sequence: CDR1 SGHDT, CDR2 YYEEEE. The CDR3 region has the DNA TGTGCCAGCAGGGGGCCTGGGGCCAACGTCCTGACTTTC. This gives the protein CASRGPGANVLTF.

The V and J genes are TRBV11-2 and TRBJ2-1; possibly TRBD1 for D (6 bases). CDR3 size: 14 residues. Germline CDR1 reads SGHAT; CDR2 reads FQNNGV. Trimming pared 2 bases from V and 7 bases from J, leaving 12 bases between. The CDR3 sequence: CASSLNARGNEQFF. The CDR3 DNA sequence: TGTGCCAGCAGCTTAAATGCCAGGGGAAATGAGCAGTTCTTC.

The chain combines TRBV16 with TRBJ1-5, with D unclear. V lost 0 bases to trimming and J lost 0 bases, with 12 bases between them. CDR3 size: 17 residues. Germline V gene data show CDR1 as KGHSY and CDR2 as FQNENV. The CDR3 region has the DNA TGTGCCAGCAGCCAATCAGTTGGCAGTTATAGCAATCAGCCCCAGCATTTT. As protein: CASSQSVGSYSNQPQHF.

The chain carries TRBV30 and TRBJ1-1, with 8 bases identical to TRBD1. This CDR3 comprises 13 residues. Looked up from germline, CDR1 is GTSNPN and CDR2 is SVGIG (reference sequence). V trimming: 4 bases; J trimming: 10 bases; junction bases outside the gene matches: 11. Here the CDR3 reads CAWTGQAGKRAFF. CDR3 sequence (DNA): TGTGCCTGGACGGGACAGGCAGGAAAGCGAGCTTTCTTT.

The rearrangement links TRBV15 to TRBJ1-4, with D possibly TRBD1 on 6 matching bases. CDR1 and CDR2 (germline): LNHNV, YYDKDF (reference sequence). The germline V and J ends were trimmed by 2 bases and 5 bases, with 9 bases remaining between them. The CDR3 has 14 residues. The CDR3 DNA follows: TGTGCCACCAGCAGACAAACAGGGAATGAAAAACTGTTTTTT. Protein sequence: CATSRQTGNEKLFF. Looking up the rest from reference TRBV15 and TRBJ1-4 gives the full variable domain: DAMVIQNPRYQVTQFGKPVTLSCSQTLNHNVMYWYQQKSSQAPKLLFHYYDKDFNNEADTPDNFQSRRPNTSFCFLDIRSPGLGDTAMYLCATSRQTGNEKLFFGSGTQLSVL.

The rearrangement uses TRBV19 and TRBJ1-6; 10 bases are shared with TRBD1. With 7 bases clipped from V and 8 bases from J, the junction kept 5 bases outside the gene matches. This CDR3 has 14 residues. Germline V gene lookup returns CDR1 LNHDA and CDR2 SQIVND (reference sequence). CDR3 bases: TGTGCCAGTAACTCCGGGACAGGGGATTCACCCCTCCACTTT. Translated: CASNSGTGDSPLHF.

The J gene is TRBJ2-3, the V gene TRBV7-2; either TRBD1 or TRBD2 may fit D (5 bases each). Germline loops: CDR1 SGHTA, CDR2 FQGNSA. The length of the CDR3 is 15 residues. The germline V and J ends were trimmed by 0 bases and 0 bases, with 7 bases remaining between them. The DNA of the CDR3 is TGTGCCAGCAGCTTAGCGGGGGTTAGCACAGATACGCAGTATTTT. This gives the protein CASSLAGVSTDTQYF.

This rearrangement joins TRBV7-3 to TRBJ2-7; D is ambiguous. Deletions cut 4 bases from V and 2 bases from J, with 12 bases between. The CDR3 is 14 amino acids. Germline assignment: CDR1 SGHTA and CDR2 FQGTGA. The CDR3 loop is CASSSGAAPYEQYF. In DNA form, the CDR3 reads TGTGCCAGCAGCTCCGGTGCTGCACCCTACGAGCAGTACTTC.

The rearrangement joins TRBV6-5 to TRBJ1-6; 7 bases fit TRBD1. J was trimmed by 6 bases and V by 9 bases; bases with no gene match: 11. The CDR3 runs to 15 residues. CDR1 is MNHEY, CDR2 SVGAGI, per germline. This CDR3 is CASGRDSLGNSPLHF. CDR3 nucleotides: TGTGCCAGTGGTAGGGACAGCCTAGGTAATTCACCCCTCCACTTT.

The J gene is TRBJ1-2, the V gene TRBV28; D gene unclear. Trimming pared 5 bases from V and 4 bases from J, leaving 11 bases between. The CDR3 has 13 amino acids. In germline, CDR1 is MDHEN, CDR2 SYDVKM. The CDR3 nucleotides read TGTGCCAGCAGTCCCCCGGCAGTCTATGGCTACACCTTC. This gives the protein CASSPPAVYGYTF.

The chain joins TRBV30 to TRBJ1-5; TRBD1 is a possible D gene (6 bases). The germline CDR1 and CDR2 sequences are GTSNPN and SVGIG (reference sequence). Trimming pared 5 bases from V and 7 bases from J, leaving 24 bases between. The CDR3 length is 16 residues. The CDR3 is CAWGKPDRDKRQPQHF. CDR3 coding DNA: TGTGCCTGGGGTAAGCCGGACAGAGACAAGAGGCAGCCCCAGCATTTT. Looking up the rest from reference TRBV30 and TRBJ1-5 gives the full variable domain: SQTIHQWPATLVQPVGSPLSLECTVEGTSNPNLYWYRQAAGRGLQLLFYSVGIGQISSEVPQNLSASRPQDRQFILSSKKLLLSDSGFYLCAWGKPDRDKRQPQHFGDGTRLSIL.